The 3 T cell receptor beta chains below were found in one sample sequenced in a study of molecular identifiers for immune sequencing clone quantification. TCRdb ran MiXCR on the PCR reads and lists one entry per CDR3 protein. The sample carries approximately 500,000 distinct CDR3 sequences, about a fifth recorded once. Sequencing was carried out using naive CD8+ T cells from blood, with Jurkat cell RNA spiked in. The subset: FACS-sorted CD8+CD4-CCR7+CD45RA+ naive T cells. The receptors were gathered from a human donor in good health. Some libraries in this study had Jurkat cell RNA spiked in.

This chain uses TRBV12-3 or TRBV12-4 with TRBJ2-3; no definite D call. This CDR3 comprises 14 residues. Trimming stripped 3 bases from V and 2 bases from J, with 9 bases between. CDR3 bases: TGTGCCAGCAGTTTGGCCTCAATCACAGATACGCAGTATTTT. Amino acid sequence: CASSLASITDTQYF.

The chain combines TRBV6-5 with TRBJ1-2; D gene unclear. Germline CDR1 reads MNHEY; CDR2 reads SVGAGI. The CDR3 sequence is 15 residues long. V was clipped by 4 bases and J by 3 bases, with 15 bases between them. In DNA form, the CDR3 reads TGTGCCAGCAGTTGTTTCCCAGATGGTGACTATGGCTACACCTTC. Its translation: CASSCFPDGDYGYTF.

To note about this clonotype: A much larger clone differs from this one at a single base, so this may be a read error. CDR3 loop: CVSSQGGGSGANVLTF. CDR3 DNA: TGCGTCAGCAGCCAAGGGGGGGGGTCTGGGGCCAACGTCCTGACTTTC. The V gene is TRBV4-3, the J gene TRBJ2-6; TRBD2 is a possible D gene (7 bases). CDR3 size: 16 residues. Germline loops: CDR1 LGHNA, CDR2 YSLEER.